This T cell receptor beta chain was recovered during a study of blood T cell repertoires in COVID-19. Whole-study context: PBMCs, B-cell-depleted T cells, or T cells provided the cDNA or gDNA that made up the material.

Enrolment of Seattle patients took place during active infection, and they were followed longitudinally. CDR3 length equals 15 residues. V lost 6 bases to trimming and J lost 4 bases; unmatched junction nucleotides: 4. Germline V lookup: CDR1 MNHEY, CDR2 SVGAGI. As processed by the authors: Reference gene primer amplification gave estimated nucleated cell counts. Sequencing was performed with immunoSEQ multiplex PCR; in TCRdb, only in-frame clones are kept and a portion is missing. The V and J calls and clone size were taken over from that table, and D and trimming were inferred from the DNA. The sample contains some 170,000 clones, more than 75% of which appear only once. This clone came up once.

Sample: peripheral blood. The chain joins TRBV6-5 to TRBJ1-5, with 12 nucleotides matching TRBD1. The origin of this receptor is a woman between 70 and 85 years old with COVID-19, enrolled during active disease. This CDR3 is CASSRDRGQNQPQHF. The CDR3 DNA reads TGTGCCAGCAGCCGGGACAGGGGGCAGAATCAGCCCCAGCATTTT.